This TCR beta chain was sequenced during a study of blood T cell repertoires in COVID-19. Study-wide context: Sites in the United States, Italy and Spain provided acute and convalescent COVID-19 samples.

In the study's own analysis: Amplifying reference gene primers gave estimates of nucleated cell counts. Here immunoSEQ multiplex PCR was the method, and the copy in TCRdb shows in-frame clones only, minus some. V, J and clone size reflect that table, while D and trimming were determined from the DNA. The sample lists roughly 280,000 clones, approximately 87% occurring once. The V gene lost 4 bases and the J gene lost 4 bases, with 11 bases spanning the gap. Germline V lookup: CDR1 KGHDR, CDR2 SFDVKD. The CDR3 loop spans 14 amino acids. This TCR was recovered from a man between 60 and 75 years old who had recovered from COVID-19. This chain uses TRBV24-1 with TRBJ2-3; tentatively, D is TRBD1 (6 bases). The sequencing sample was made of peripheral blood. This CDR3 is CATSDIGQSDTQYF. For the CDR3, the DNA is TGTGCCACCAGTGACATCGGACAGTCAGATACGCAGTATTTT.